A selection of T cell receptor beta chains follows, all from one sample in a study of T-cell memory formation after mild COVID-19. TCRdb reprocessed the 5' RACE reads via MiXCR and lists one record per CDR3 protein. The sample contains about 270,000 distinct CDR3 sequences, about a sixth of which appear only once. Sequencing was carried out using PBMCs or a T cell subset sorted from them (not recorded which). All receptors derive from a young man who had mild COVID-19 (a few samples of this study predate the infection). Cell type and time point are not known. Each CDR3 is given with its conserved first and last residue. A D gene is named only where the DNA matches it firmly. Clone size appears in some rows only: once, few, many, or a class for an expanded clone.

CDR3: CATSGTELDGYTF; DNA: TGTGCCACCTCCGGGACAGAGTTAGATGGCTACACCTTC; size: -; V: TRBV10-3; J: TRBJ1-2; D: TRBD1
CDR3: CASSPRLAGNTDTQYF; DNA: TGTGCCAGCTCACCTAGACTAGCGGGGAACACAGATACGCAGTATTTT; size: -; V: TRBV18; J: TRBJ2-3; D: TRBD2
CDR3: CASSFRAEGTQYF; DNA: TGCGCCAGCAGCTTCCGCGCGGAGGGGACCCAGTACTTC; size: few; V: TRBV5-1; J: TRBJ2-5; D: -
CDR3: CASSQEFPDTQYF; DNA: TGTGCCAGCAGCCAAGAATTCCCAGATACGCAGTATTTT; size: -; V: TRBV4-2; J: TRBJ2-3; D: -
CDR3: CASSVGTGGQPQHF; DNA: TGTGCCAGCAGCGTAGGGACAGGGGGACAGCCCCAGCATTTT; size: medium-sized; V: TRBV11-2; J: TRBJ1-5; D: TRBD1
CDR3: CASSLIGSVHEQYF; DNA: TGTGCCAGCAGCTTGATAGGTAGCGTCCACGAGCAGTACTTC; size: -; V: TRBV7-6; J: TRBJ2-7; D: -
CDR3: CASSQVGDTEAFF; DNA: TGCGCCAGCAGCCAAGTGGGCGATACTGAAGCTTTCTTT; size: few; V: TRBV4-1; J: TRBJ1-1; D: -
CDR3: CASSPGGGPRAQYF; DNA: TGTGCCAGCAGCCCCGGGGGCGGGCCAAGGGCCCAGTACTTC; size: few; V: TRBV14; J: TRBJ2-5; D: -
CDR3: CASRYRENTEAFF; DNA: TGCGCCAGCAGATACAGGGAAAACACTGAAGCTTTCTTT; size: -; V: TRBV5-1; J: TRBJ1-1; D: -
CDR3: CASSFEGRGNEKLFF; DNA: TGTGCCAGCAGTTTTGAAGGGAGGGGAAACGAAAAACTGTTTTTT; size: -; V: TRBV27; J: TRBJ1-4; D: -
CDR3: CASSLGDRVIDTQYF; DNA: TGTGCCAGCAGTTTAGGGGACAGGGTGATAGATACGCAGTATTTT; size: few; V: TRBV12-3/TRBV12-4; J: TRBJ2-3; D: TRBD1
CDR3: CASSLEGKGTEAFF; DNA: TGCGCCAGCAGCTTGGAGGGGAAGGGCACTGAAGCTTTCTTT; size: few; V: TRBV5-1; J: TRBJ1-1; D: -
CDR3: CASSRGGENTEAFF; DNA: TGTGCCAGCTCGCGGGGGGGGGAGAACACTGAAGCTTTCTTT; size: -; V: TRBV27; J: TRBJ1-1; D: -
CDR3: CSVTGEKLFF; DNA: TGCAGCGTGACCGGCGAAAAACTGTTTTTT; size: few; V: TRBV29-1; J: TRBJ1-4; D: -
CDR3: CASDSKGFRSGANVLTF; DNA: TGTGCCAGCGATAGTAAGGGTTTCCGCTCTGGGGCCAACGTCCTGACTTTC; size: many; V: TRBV28; J: TRBJ2-6; D: -
CDR3: CASSLGEMGHTDTQYF; DNA: TGCGCCAGCAGCTTGGGGGAAATGGGTCATACAGATACGCAGTATTTT; size: few; V: TRBV5-1; J: TRBJ2-3; D: -
CDR3: CAISESPGPTEAFF; DNA: TGTGCCATCAGTGAGTCACCGGGGCCCACTGAAGCTTTCTTT; size: many; V: TRBV10-3; J: TRBJ1-1; D: -